This T cell receptor (beta chain) was identified in a study of blood T cell repertoires in COVID-19. Study overall: Both acute and convalescent COVID-19 samples were obtained from the United States, Italy and Spain. From T cells, B-cell-depleted T cells, or PBMCs came the material, which was cDNA or gDNA.

Per the germline V gene, CDR1 is DFQATT and CDR2 is SNEGSKA (reference sequence). The CDR3 runs to 11 residues. V lost 5 bases and J 7 bases, leaving 6 bases between the germline ends. Source study methods: Reference gene primer amplification yielded estimated nucleated cell counts. Sequenced by immunoSEQ multiplex PCR; TCRdb stores in-frame clones only, minus some. Clonal size and the V and J genes are those of that table, whereas D and trimming came from the DNA. The sample gives about 250,000 clones, just under 85% of which show up once; 3.5% to 4.5% is in the top ten. The TCR was taken from a man aged 50-59 years with acute or convalescent COVID-19. The sequenced material came from peripheral blood. The chain joins TRBV20-1 to TRBJ1-6; D unresolved. CDR3 DNA sequence: TGCAGTGCTGGCCTCAATTCACCCCTCCACTTT. This translates into CSAGLNSPLHF.